This T cell receptor beta chain was sequenced in a study of cytomegalovirus exposure and HLA in healthy donors. This CDR3 region has 14 residues. The V gene lost 7 bases and the J gene lost 4 bases, with 14 bases spanning the gap. Germline V gene data show CDR1 as SNHLY and CDR2 as FYNNEI. The PCR employed 60 Vbeta primers together with 13 Jbeta primers. The data were produced by immunoSEQ multiplex PCR, yet TCRdb's version contains in-frame clones alone and is incomplete. Of around 97,000 clones listed, about 71% were seen once; the top ten hold 3% to 4%. V gene TRBV2 combines with J gene TRBJ2-1; D perhaps matches TRBD2 (5 bases). This clonotype was sampled from a woman aged 45-60 years in good health and CMV-seronegative. Sequenced input: PBMCs. This CDR3 is CASTREEGYNEQFF. In nucleotides, the CDR3 is TGTGCCAGCACGAGAGAAGAGGGTTACAATGAGCAGTTCTTC.